Detailed here is one T cell receptor beta chain. This sample was included in a study of blood T cell repertoires in COVID-19. About the research overall: PBMCs, B-cell-depleted T cells, or T cells were the source of the cDNA or gDNA that made up the material.

CDR1 and CDR2 from the germline V gene are MGHRA and YSYEKL. V trimming: 4 bases; J trimming: 4 bases; junction bases outside the gene matches: 5. This CDR3 region has 15 residues. Clones were read by immunoSEQ multiplex PCR, and TCRdb kept only the in-frame ones, dropping some. The sample lists roughly 68,000 clones, roughly nine tenths occurring once. J is TRBJ2-1 and V is TRBV4-1; 9 nucleotides align to TRBD1. The TCR comes from a man between 40 and 49 years old with COVID-19, enrolled during active disease. Sequencing was carried out using peripheral blood. CDR3 sequence: CASSPRDREYNEQFF. The CDR3 DNA sequence: TGCGCCAGCAGCCCCCGGGACAGGGAGTACAATGAGCAGTTCTTC.